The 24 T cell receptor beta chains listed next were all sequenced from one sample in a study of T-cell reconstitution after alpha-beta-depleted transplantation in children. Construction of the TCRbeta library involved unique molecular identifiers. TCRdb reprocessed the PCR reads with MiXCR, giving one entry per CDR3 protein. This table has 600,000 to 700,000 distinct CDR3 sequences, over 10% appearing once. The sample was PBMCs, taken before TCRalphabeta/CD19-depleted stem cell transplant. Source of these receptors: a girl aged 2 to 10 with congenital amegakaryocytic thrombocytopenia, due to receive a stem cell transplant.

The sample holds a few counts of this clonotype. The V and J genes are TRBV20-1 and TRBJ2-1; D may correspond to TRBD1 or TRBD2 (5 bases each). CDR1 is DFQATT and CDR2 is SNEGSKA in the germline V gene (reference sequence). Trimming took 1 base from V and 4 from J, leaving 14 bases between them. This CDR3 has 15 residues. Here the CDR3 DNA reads TGCAGTGCTAGAGGGGGACCAGTAGTTTACAATGAGCAGTTCTTC. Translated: CSARGGPVVYNEQFF.

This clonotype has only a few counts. The CDR3 DNA sequence: TGTGCCAGCAGCCACAAGGTCCACAATGAGCAGTTCTTC. As protein: CASSHKVHNEQFF. The rearrangement links TRBV7-2 to TRBJ2-1; D not resolved. The V gene's germline CDR1 is SGHTA and CDR2 FQGNSA. Deletions cut 5 bases from V and 5 bases from J, with 10 bases between. The CDR3 has 13 residues.

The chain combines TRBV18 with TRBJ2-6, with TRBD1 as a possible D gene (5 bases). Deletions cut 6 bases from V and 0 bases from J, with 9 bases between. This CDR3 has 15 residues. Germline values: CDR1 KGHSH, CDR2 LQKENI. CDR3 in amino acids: CASSPRDSGANVLTF. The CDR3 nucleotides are TGTGCCAGCTCGCCCAGGGACTCTGGGGCCAACGTCCTGACTTTC.

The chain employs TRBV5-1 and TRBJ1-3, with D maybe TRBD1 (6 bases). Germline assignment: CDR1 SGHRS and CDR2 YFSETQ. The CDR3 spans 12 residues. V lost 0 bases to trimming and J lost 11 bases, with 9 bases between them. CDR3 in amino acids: CASSLAQGPIYF. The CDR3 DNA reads TGCGCCAGCAGCTTGGCCCAGGGGCCCATATATTTT.

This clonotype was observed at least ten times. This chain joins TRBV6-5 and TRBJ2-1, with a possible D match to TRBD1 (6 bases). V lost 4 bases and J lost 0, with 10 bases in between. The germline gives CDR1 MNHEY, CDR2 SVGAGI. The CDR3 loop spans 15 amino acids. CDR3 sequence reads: CASSWTEFSYNEQFF. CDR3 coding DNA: TGTGCCAGCAGTTGGACAGAGTTCTCCTACAATGAGCAGTTCTTC.

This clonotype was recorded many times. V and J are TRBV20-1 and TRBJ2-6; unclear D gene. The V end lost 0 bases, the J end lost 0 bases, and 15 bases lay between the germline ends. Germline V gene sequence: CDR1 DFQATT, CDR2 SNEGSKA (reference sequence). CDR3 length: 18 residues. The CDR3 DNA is TGCAGTGCTAGAGATAGGGCGATCTTGATCTCTGGGGCCAACGTCCTGACTTTC. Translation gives CSARDRAILISGANVLTF.

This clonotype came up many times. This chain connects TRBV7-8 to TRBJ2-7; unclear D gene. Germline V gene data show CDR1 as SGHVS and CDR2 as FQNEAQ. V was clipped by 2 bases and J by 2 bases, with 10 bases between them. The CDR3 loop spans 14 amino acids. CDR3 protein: CASSLSGPAYEQYF. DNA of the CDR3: TGTGCCAGCAGCTTATCAGGACCGGCCTACGAGCAGTACTTC.

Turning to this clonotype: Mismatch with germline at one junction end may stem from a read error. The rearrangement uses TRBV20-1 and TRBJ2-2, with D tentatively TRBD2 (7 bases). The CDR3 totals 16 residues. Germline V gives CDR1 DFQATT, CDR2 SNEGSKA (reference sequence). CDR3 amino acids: CCARPLQGGHTGELFF. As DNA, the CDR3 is TGCTGTGCTAGACCTCTACAGGGAGGGCATACCGGGGAGCTGTTTTTT.

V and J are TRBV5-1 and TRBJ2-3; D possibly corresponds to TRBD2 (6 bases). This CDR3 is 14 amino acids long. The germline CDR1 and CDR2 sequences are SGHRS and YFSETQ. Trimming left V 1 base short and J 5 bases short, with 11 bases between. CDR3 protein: CASSLRGNRDTQYF. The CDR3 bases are TGCGCCAGCAGCTTGCGCGGGAATCGAGATACGCAGTATTTT.

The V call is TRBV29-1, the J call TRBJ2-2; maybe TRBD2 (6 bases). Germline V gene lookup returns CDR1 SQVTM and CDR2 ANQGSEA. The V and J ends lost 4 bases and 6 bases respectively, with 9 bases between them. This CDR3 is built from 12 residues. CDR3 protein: CSVVREPGELFF. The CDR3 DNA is TGCAGCGTTGTGCGGGAACCCGGGGAGCTGTTTTTT.

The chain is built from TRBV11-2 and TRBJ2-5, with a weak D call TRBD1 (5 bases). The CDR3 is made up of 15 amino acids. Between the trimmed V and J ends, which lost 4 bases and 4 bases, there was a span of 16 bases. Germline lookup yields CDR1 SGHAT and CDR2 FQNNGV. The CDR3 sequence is CASSSPRQYGETQYF. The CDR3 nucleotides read TGTGCCAGCAGCTCGCCACGACAGTACGGAGAGACCCAGTACTTC.

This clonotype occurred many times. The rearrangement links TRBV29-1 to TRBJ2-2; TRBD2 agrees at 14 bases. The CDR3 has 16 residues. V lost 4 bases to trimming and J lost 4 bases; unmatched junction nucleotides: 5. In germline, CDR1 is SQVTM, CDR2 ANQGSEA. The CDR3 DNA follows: TGCAGCGTTGCGGGACTAGCGGGAGTAGGCACCGGGGAGCTGTTTTTT. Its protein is CSVAGLAGVGTGELFF.

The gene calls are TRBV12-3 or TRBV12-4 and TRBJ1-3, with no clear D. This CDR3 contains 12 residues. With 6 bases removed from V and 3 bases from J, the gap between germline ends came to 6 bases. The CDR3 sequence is CASRISGNTIYF. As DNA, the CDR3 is TGTGCCAGCAGAATAAGTGGAAACACCATATATTTT.

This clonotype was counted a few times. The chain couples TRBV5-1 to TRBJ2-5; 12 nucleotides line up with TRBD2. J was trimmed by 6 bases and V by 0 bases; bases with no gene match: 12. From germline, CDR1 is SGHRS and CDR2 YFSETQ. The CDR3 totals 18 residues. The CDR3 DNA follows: TGCGCCAGCAGCTTGGCCTACTCCGGGACTAGCGGGTGGAAGACCCAGTACTTC. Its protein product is CASSLAYSGTSGWKTQYF.

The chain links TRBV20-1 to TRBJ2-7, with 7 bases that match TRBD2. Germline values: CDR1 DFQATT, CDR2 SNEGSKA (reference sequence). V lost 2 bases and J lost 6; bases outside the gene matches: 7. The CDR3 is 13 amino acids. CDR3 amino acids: CSARTGGEVEQYF. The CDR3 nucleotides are TGCAGTGCTAGAACTGGGGGGGAGGTCGAGCAGTACTTC.

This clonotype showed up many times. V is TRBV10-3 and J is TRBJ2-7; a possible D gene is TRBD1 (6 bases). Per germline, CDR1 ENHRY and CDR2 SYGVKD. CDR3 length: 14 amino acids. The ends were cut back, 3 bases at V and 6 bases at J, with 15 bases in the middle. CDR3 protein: CAISDLARGIEQYF. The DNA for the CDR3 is TGTGCCATCAGTGACCTCGCGAGGGGGATCGAGCAGTACTTC.

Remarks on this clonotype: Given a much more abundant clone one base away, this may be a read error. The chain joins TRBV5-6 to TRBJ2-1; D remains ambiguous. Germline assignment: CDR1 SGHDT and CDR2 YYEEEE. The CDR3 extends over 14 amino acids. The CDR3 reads CARSLGFNGREQFF. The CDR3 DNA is TGTGCCAGGAGCTTGGGGTTCAACGGGCGTGAGCAGTTCTTC.

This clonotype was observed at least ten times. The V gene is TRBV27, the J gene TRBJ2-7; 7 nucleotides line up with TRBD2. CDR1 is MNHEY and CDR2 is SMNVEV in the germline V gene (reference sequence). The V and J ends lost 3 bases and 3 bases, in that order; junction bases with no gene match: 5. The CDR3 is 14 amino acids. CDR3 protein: CASSFSGDYYEQYF. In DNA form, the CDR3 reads TGTGCCAGCAGTTTCAGCGGGGACTACTACGAGCAGTACTTC.

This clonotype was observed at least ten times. The CDR3 here is CASSYFPGQLKGGELFF. The DNA of the CDR3 is TGTGCCAGCAGTTACTTCCCCGGACAGCTGAAGGGCGGGGAGCTGTTTTTT. This chain joins TRBV6-5 and TRBJ2-2; D might be TRBD1 (6 bases). CDR3 length: 17 amino acids. The V and J ends lost 1 base and 7 bases respectively, with 19 bases between them. Germline V CDR1 and CDR2: MNHEY, SVGAGI.

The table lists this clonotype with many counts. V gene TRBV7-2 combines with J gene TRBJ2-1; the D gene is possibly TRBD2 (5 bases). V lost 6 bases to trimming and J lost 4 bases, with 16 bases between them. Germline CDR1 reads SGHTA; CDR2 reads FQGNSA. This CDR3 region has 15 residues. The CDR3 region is CASRQSGVQYNEQFF. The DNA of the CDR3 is TGTGCCAGCAGACAAAGCGGCGTTCAGTACAATGAGCAGTTCTTC.

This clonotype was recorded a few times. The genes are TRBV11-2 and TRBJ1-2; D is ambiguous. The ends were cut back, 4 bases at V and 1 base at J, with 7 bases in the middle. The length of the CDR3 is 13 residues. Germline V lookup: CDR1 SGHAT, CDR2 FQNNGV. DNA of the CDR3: TGTGCCAGCAGCTCCGACCTTAACTATGGCTACACCTTC. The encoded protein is CASSSDLNYGYTF.

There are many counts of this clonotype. The CDR3 loop is CASSLGLSSYNEQFF. CDR3 coding DNA: TGCGCCAGCAGCTTGGGGCTAAGCTCCTACAATGAGCAGTTCTTC. This chain connects TRBV5-1 to TRBJ2-1; D gene unclear. V lost 0 bases, J lost 0 bases, and 7 bases lay in between. The CDR3 sequence is 15 residues long. Germline lookup yields CDR1 SGHRS and CDR2 YFSETQ.

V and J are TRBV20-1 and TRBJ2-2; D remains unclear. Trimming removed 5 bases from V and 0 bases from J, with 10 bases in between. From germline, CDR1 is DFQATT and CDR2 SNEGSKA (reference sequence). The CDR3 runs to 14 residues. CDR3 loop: CSAALTANTGELFF. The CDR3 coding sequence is TGCAGTGCTGCCCTTACCGCGAACACCGGGGAGCTGTTTTTT.

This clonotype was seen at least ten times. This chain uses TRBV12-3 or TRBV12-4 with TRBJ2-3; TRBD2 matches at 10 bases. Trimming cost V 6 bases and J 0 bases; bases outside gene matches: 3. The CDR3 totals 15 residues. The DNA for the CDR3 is TGTGCCAGCAGGCGGACTAGCGGAAGCACAGATACGCAGTATTTT. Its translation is CASRRTSGSTDTQYF.